A single sample gave rise to the 11 T cell receptor beta chains below, sequenced in a study of cytomegalovirus exposure and HLA in healthy donors (dated by TCRdb to the late 2010s). Library construction relied on the immunoSEQ multiplex PCR assay. For the multiplex PCR, a mixture combining 60 forward primers for TCR Vbeta segments and 13 reverse primers for TCR Jbeta segments was used. The clones in this table, taken by TCRdb from immuneACCESS, are in-frame only. Not every clone is retained; where verified, under half of the shortfall comes from an unresolved V gene, and the cause of the rest is unknown. The sample's table covers some 110,000 clones. The leading ten clones occupy 2.5% to 3% of the sample. Sequenced material: PBMCs. These receptors were collected from a man aged 25-45 years in good health and CMV-seronegative.

J is TRBJ2-7 and V is TRBV11-2; TRBD1 is a possible D gene (6 bases). CDR3 length: 15 residues. CDR1 and CDR2 from the germline V gene are SGHAT and FQNNGV. The V end lost 2 bases, the J end lost 2 bases, and 13 bases lay between the germline ends. The CDR3 nucleotides read TGTGCCAGCAGCTTATTCGCGGCAGGGGCCTACGAGCAGTACTTC. It encodes CASSLFAAGAYEQYF.

V usage is TRBV10-3 and J usage is TRBJ2-1, with TRBD2 as a possible D gene (6 bases). V was pared by 0 bases and J by 5 bases, with 8 bases between. This CDR3 contains 14 residues. Germline-derived CDR1 and CDR2 are ENHRY and SYGVKD. The CDR3 here is CAISESGTDNEQFF. Written as DNA, the CDR3 is TGTGCCATCAGTGAGTCGGGGACTGACAATGAGCAGTTCTTC.

This chain joins TRBV25-1 and TRBJ1-4, with 9 bases that match TRBD1. This CDR3 has 15 amino acids. V was pared by 3 bases and J by 7 bases, with 6 bases of the junction left unmatched. CDR1 is MGHDK, CDR2 SYGVNS, per germline. CDR3 DNA: TGTGCCAGCAGTGACGCGACAGGGGGGAGTGAAAAACTGTTTTTT. Protein: CASSDATGGSEKLFF.

The chain has TRBV30 and TRBJ2-7; 9 bases agree with TRBD2. Trimming removed 8 bases from V and 6 bases from J; junction bases left unmatched: 8. The length of the CDR3 is 12 residues. The V gene's germline CDR1 is GTSNPN and CDR2 SVGIG (reference sequence). CDR3 coding DNA: TGTGCCGCGACTAGCGGACGACTCGAGCAGTACTTC. Protein product: CAATSGRLEQYF.

Here the CDR3 reads CASSHPLAGLYEQYF. The DNA of the CDR3 is TGTGCCAGCAGCCATCCCCTAGCGGGTCTATACGAGCAGTACTTC. The V gene is TRBV7-6, the J gene TRBJ2-7; 8 nucleotides line up with TRBD2. V was pared by 5 bases and J by 4 bases, with 10 bases of the junction left unmatched. The length of the CDR3 is 15 residues. CDR1 is SGHVS, CDR2 FNYEAQ, per germline.

As DNA, the CDR3 is TGTGCCAGCAGCTTAGGACATAACTACGAGCAGTACTTC. This translates into CASSLGHNYEQYF. The chain combines TRBV6-1 with TRBJ2-7; maybe TRBD1 (5 bases). Trimming pared 6 bases from V and 3 bases from J, leaving 12 bases between. Germline V gene data show CDR1 as MNHNS and CDR2 as SASEGT. This CDR3 is 13 amino acids long.

V is TRBV30 and J is TRBJ2-5; TRBD1 matches at 8 bases. This CDR3 spans 11 amino acids. J gave up 5 bases and V 8 bases, and 4 bases lay outside the gene matches. The germline V gene encodes CDR1 GTSNPN and CDR2 SVGIG (reference sequence). The CDR3 sequence is CALTGGETQYF. The CDR3 DNA reads TGTGCCCTAACAGGGGGGGAGACCCAGTACTTC.

The chain combines TRBV4-1 with TRBJ2-3, with 10 bases lining up with TRBD1. V was clipped by 4 bases and J by 3 bases; unmatched bases: 7. Germline CDR1 is MGHRA and CDR2 is YSYEKL. The CDR3 spans 16 residues. CDR3 loop: CASSRSGTGDTDTQYF. Here the CDR3 DNA reads TGCGCCAGCAGCCGCTCAGGGACAGGGGATACAGATACGCAGTATTTT.

The chain combines TRBV11-2 with TRBJ2-7, with TRBD2 identical over 8 bases. The V gene's germline CDR1 is SGHAT and CDR2 FQNNGV. The CDR3 spans 14 residues. V was pared by 2 bases and J by 4 bases, with 4 bases of the junction left unmatched. The CDR3 here is CASSLTAGDYEQYF. Written as DNA, the CDR3 is TGTGCCAGCAGCTTAACAGCGGGAGATTACGAGCAGTACTTC.

The chain has TRBV27 and TRBJ1-6; 7 bases are shared with TRBD1. The CDR3 spans 15 residues. Germline CDR1 MNHEY, CDR2 SMNVEV (reference sequence). After removal of 7 bases from V and 8 bases from J, the junction contained 11 bases not matched to a gene. CDR3 protein: CASNKLRDSHSPLHF. The DNA of the CDR3 is TGTGCCAGCAACAAACTCCGGGACAGCCATTCACCCCTCCACTTT.

The J gene is TRBJ1-2, the V gene TRBV11-2; tentatively, D is TRBD1 (5 bases). The CDR3 sequence is 15 residues long. CDR1 and CDR2 from the germline V gene are SGHAT and FQNNGV. Trimming took off 2 bases at V and 1 base at J, with 11 bases between the two ends. CDR3 DNA sequence: TGTGCCAGCAGCTTAACAGGAATCAGTAACTATGGCTACACCTTC. Protein: CASSLTGISNYGYTF.